Listed below are T cell receptor beta chains from one sample, sequenced in a study of sequential checkpoint blockade in melanoma. The repertoire was sequenced with immunoSEQ multiplex PCR; TCRdb's copy has only in-frame clones and lacks some. The sample shows some 40,000 clones, roughly 81% of them seen only once. The sample consisted of CD8+ T cells sorted from blood (inferred from file names), taken from a patient given nivolumab and ipilimumab in sequence. Receptors originate from a human donor with melanoma. CDR3s include the opening cysteine and the closing phenylalanine or tryptophan. Not all rows give a size; the values are once, few, many and, for expanded clones, a class.

j_call | clone_size | v_call | cdr3_aa
TRBJ2-7 | - | TRBV27 | CASSPSGGAYEQYF
TRBJ2-5 | - | TRBV7-9 | CASSSGETQYF
TRBJ2-7 | - | TRBV28 | CASSPGLTGLYYEQYF
TRBJ2-7 | - | TRBV5-6 | CASTLGDGTYEQYF
TRBJ2-7 | - | TRBV6-1 | CASSVDSLYEQYF
TRBJ2-1 | - | TRBV27 | CAVGRGAYNEQFF
TRBJ2-3 | - | TRBV9 | CASSLGGSTDTQYF
TRBJ1-4 | - | TRBV4-1 | CASSPRQGGEKLFF
TRBJ2-3 | once | TRBV2 | CANRLAGEVDTQYF
TRBJ1-2 | few | TRBV28 | CASNILVAGRDGYTF
TRBJ2-6 | - | TRBV6-5 | CASSPGDPGANVLTF
TRBJ2-1 | - | TRBV15 | CATSRVLTVTNNEQFF
TRBJ1-2 | - | TRBV6-1 | CASSEAEAGGWYTF
TRBJ2-1 | - | TRBV6-4 | CASRSGGGSNEQFF
- | - | TRBV5-4 | CASSFGEKKYEQYF